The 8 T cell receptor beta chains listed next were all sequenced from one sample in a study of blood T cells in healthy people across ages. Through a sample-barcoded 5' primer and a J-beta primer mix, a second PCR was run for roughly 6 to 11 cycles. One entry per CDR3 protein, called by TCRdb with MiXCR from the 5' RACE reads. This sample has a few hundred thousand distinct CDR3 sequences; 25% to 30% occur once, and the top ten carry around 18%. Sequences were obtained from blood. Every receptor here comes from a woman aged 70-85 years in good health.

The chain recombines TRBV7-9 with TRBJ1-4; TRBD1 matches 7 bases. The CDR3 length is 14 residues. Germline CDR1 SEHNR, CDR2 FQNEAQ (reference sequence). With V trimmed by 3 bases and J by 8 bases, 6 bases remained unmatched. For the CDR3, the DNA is TGTGCCAGCAGCTTTAGGGGGCGCGAAGAAAAACTGTTTTTT. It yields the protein CASSFRGREEKLFF.

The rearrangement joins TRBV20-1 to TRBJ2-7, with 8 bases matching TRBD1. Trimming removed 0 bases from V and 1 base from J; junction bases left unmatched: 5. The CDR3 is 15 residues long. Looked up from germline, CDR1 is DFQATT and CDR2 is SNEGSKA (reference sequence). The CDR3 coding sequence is TGCAGTGCTAGAGACCGCAGACAGGGGTCCTACGAGCAGTACTTC. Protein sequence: CSARDRRQGSYEQYF.

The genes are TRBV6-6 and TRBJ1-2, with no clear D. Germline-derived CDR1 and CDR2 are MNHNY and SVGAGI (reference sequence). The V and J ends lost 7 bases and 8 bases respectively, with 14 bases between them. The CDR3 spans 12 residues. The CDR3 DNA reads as TGTGCCAGCACCATGAGTCGGGGAGGCTACACCTTC. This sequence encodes CASTMSRGGYTF.

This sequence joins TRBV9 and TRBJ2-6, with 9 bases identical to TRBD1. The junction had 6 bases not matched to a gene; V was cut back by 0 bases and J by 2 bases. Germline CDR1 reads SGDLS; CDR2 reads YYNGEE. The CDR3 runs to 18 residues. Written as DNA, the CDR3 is TGTGCCAGCAGCGTAGGGGGACAGGGAGTTGCTGGGGCCAACGTCCTGACTTTC. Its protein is CASSVGGQGVAGANVLTF.

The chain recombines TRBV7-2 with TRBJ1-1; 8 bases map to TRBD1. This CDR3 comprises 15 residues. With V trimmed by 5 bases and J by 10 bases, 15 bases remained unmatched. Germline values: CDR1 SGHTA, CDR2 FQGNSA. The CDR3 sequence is CASSPPGQAVSAAFF. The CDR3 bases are TGTGCCAGCAGCCCGCCGGGACAGGCCGTATCGGCAGCTTTCTTT. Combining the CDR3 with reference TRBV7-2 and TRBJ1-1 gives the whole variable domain GAGVSQSPSNKVTEKGKDVELRCDPISGHTALYWYRQSLGQGLEFLIYFQGNSAPDKSGLPSDRFSAERTGGSVSTLTIQRTQQEDSAVYLCASSPPGQAVSAAFFGQGTRLTVV.

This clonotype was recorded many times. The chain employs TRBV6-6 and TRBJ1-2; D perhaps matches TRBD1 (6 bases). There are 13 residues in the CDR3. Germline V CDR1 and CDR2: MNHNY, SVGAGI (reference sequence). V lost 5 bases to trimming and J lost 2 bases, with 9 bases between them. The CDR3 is CASSRTENYGYTF. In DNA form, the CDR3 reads TGTGCCAGCAGTCGGACAGAGAACTATGGCTACACCTTC.

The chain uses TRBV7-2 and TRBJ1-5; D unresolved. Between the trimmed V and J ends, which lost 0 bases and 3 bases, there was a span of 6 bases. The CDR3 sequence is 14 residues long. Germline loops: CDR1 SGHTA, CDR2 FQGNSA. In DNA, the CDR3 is TGTGCCAGCAGCTTAGCGACCCTCAATCAGCCCCAGCATTTT. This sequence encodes CASSLATLNQPQHF.

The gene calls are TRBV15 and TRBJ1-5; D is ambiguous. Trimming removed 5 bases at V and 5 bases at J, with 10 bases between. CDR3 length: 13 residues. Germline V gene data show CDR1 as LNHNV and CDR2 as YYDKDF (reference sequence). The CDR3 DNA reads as TGTGCCACCAGCGTGACAATTTATCAGCCCCAGCATTTT. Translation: CATSVTIYQPQHF. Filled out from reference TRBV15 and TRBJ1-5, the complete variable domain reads DAMVIQNPRYQVTQFGKPVTLSCSQTLNHNVMYWYQQKSSQAPKLLFHYYDKDFNNEADTPDNFQSRRPNTSFCFLDIRSPGLGDTAMYLCATSVTIYQPQHFGDGTRLSIL.